The source of this T cell receptor (beta chain) is a study of T cell repertoires in cytomegalovirus infection. Note on this clonotype: The antigen remains undetermined.

TCRdb re-derived calls from the reads in MiXCR, one entry per CDR3 protein. The table has a few hundred thousand distinct CDR3 sequences, roughly 22% seen once. There are 16 residues in the CDR3. Germline CDR1 reads DFQATT; CDR2 reads SNEGSKA (reference sequence). Deletions cut 4 bases from V and 4 bases from J, with 20 bases between. General observations from the study: Predominance within the ex vivo response was attributable to HLA-C-restricted CMV-specific TCR beta clonotypes. Carriers of CMV and the relevant HLA type were discriminated by public TCR beta frequency.

The specimen sequenced was CD8+ T cells from PBMCs. The rearrangement uses TRBV20-1 and TRBJ1-5; no definite D call. This receptor was obtained from a human donor in good health (CMV status not recorded). Some clones in this sample may be carry-over from other donors' samples. CDR3 amino acids: CSAILDLPSPNQPQHF. Written as DNA, the CDR3 is TGCAGTGCTATCTTAGATTTACCCAGCCCGAATCAGCCCCAGCATTTT.